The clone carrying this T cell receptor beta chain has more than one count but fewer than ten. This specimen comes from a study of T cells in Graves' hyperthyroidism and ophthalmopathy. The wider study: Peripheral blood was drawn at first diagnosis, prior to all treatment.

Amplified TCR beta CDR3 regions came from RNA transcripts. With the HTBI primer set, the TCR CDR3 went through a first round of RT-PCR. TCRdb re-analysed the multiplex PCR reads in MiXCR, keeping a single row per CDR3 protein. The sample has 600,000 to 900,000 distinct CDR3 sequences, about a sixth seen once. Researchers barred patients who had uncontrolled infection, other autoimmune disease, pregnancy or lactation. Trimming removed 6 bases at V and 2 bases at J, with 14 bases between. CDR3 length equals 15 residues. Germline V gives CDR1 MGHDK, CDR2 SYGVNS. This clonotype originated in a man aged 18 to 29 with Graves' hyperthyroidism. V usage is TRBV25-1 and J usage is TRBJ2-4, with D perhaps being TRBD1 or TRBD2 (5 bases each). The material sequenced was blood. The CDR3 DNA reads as TGTGCCAGCAGGGGGACGGGAAGAACCAAAAACATTCAGTACTTC. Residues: CASRGTGRTKNIQYF. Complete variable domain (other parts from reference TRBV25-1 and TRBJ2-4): EADIYQTPRYLVIGTGKKITLECSQTMGHDKMYWYQQDPGMELHLIHYSYGVNSTEKGDLSSESTVSRIRTEHFPLTLESARPSHTSQYLCASRGTGRTKNIQYFGAGTRLSVL.